This T cell receptor beta chain was recorded in a study of T cells in Graves' hyperthyroidism and ophthalmopathy. Findings of the study overall: Among clonotypes expanded in thyroid above 0.001, most were also found in blood.

This clonotype was observed many times. The antigen is undetermined. V shed 0 bases and J shed 0 bases, with 13 bases lying between them. CDR1 and CDR2 (germline): SGHDN, FVKESK. The CDR3 spans 17 residues. RNA transcripts gave rise to amplified TCR beta CDR3 regions. The TCR CDR3 first-round RT-PCR relied on the HTBI primer set. From the multiplex PCR reads, TCRdb called clonotypes with MiXCR, one entry per CDR3 protein. Of fewer than 650,000 distinct CDR3 sequences detected, 14% appear once; the ten largest clones hold 7% to 9%. For ophthalmopathy patients, the Clinical Activity Score was at least 3 and the NOSPECS grade at least 4; duration was under 3 months.

V is TRBV14 and J is TRBJ2-3; D is perhaps TRBD1 or TRBD2 (5 bases each). Sample: blood. The clonotype originates from a woman aged 18-29 years with Graves' ophthalmopathy. The DNA for the CDR3 is TGTGCCAGCAGCCAAGATTTCGGGACCACTAGCACAGATACGCAGTATTTT. Protein product: CASSQDFGTTSTDTQYF. The variable domain in full, with the rest retrieved from reference TRBV14 and TRBJ2-3, is EAGVTQFPSHSVIEKGQTVTLRCDPISGHDNLYWYRRVMGKEIKFLLHFVKESKQDESGMPNNRFLAERTGGTYSTLKVQPAELEDSGVYFCASSQDFGTTSTDTQYFGPGTRLTVL.